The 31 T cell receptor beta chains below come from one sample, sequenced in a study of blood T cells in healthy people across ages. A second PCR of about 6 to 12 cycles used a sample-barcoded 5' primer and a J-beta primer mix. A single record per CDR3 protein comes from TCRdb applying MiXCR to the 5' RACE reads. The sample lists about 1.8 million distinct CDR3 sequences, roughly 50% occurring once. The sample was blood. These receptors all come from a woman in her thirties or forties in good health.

This CDR3 is CASSSTTGSGETQYF. The CDR3 DNA sequence: TGTGCCAGCAGTTCCACGACAGGGTCGGGAGAGACCCAGTACTTC. The chain couples TRBV12-3 or TRBV12-4 to TRBJ2-5; 7 positions match TRBD1. The CDR3 length is 15 residues. The V gene end was trimmed by 4 bases and the J gene end by 4 bases; junction bases not matched to a gene: 9.

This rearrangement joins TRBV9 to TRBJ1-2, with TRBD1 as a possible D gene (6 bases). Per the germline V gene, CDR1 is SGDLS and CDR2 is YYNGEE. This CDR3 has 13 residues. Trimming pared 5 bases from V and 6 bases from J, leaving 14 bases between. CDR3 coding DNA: TGTGCCAGCAGTAGAAGTGGGGGCAATGGCTACACCTTC. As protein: CASSRSGGNGYTF. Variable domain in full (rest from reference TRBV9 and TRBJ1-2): DSGVTQTPKHLITATGQRVTLRCSPRSGDLSVYWYQQSLDQGLQFLIQYYNGEERAKGNILERFSAQQFPDLHSELNLSSLELGDSALYFCASSRSGGNGYTFGSGTRLTVV.

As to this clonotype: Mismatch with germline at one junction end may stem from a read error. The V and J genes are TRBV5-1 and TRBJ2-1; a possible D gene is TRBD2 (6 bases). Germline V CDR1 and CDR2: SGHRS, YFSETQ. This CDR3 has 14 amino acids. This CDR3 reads CASSLRDSVLERFF. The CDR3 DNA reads TGCGCCAGCAGCTTGCGGGACTCAGTTCTTGAGCGGTTCTTC.

The CDR3 region has the DNA TGTGCCAGCAGTCCCGTGGTTGGGGGGAGCAATCAGCCCCAGCATTTT. This sequence encodes CASSPVVGGSNQPQHF. This chain connects TRBV28 to TRBJ1-5; possibly TRBD1 for D (5 bases). The V gene lost 5 bases and the J gene lost 1 base, with 15 bases spanning the gap. This CDR3 comprises 16 residues. CDR1 is MDHEN, CDR2 SYDVKM, per germline.

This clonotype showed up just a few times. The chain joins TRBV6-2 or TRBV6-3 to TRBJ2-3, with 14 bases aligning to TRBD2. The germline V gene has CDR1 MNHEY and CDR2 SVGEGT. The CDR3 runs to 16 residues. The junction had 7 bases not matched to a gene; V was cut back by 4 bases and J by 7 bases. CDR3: CASSFRTSGRINTQYF. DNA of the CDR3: TGTGCCAGCAGTTTTCGGACTAGCGGGAGGATAAATACGCAGTATTTT.

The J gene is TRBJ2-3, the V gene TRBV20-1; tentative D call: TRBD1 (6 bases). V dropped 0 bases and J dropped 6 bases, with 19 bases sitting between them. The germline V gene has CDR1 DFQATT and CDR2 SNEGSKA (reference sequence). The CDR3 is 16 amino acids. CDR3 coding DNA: TGCAGTGCTAGAGACGGACAGTCCGTCTGGATCGATACGCAGTATTTT. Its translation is CSARDGQSVWIDTQYF.

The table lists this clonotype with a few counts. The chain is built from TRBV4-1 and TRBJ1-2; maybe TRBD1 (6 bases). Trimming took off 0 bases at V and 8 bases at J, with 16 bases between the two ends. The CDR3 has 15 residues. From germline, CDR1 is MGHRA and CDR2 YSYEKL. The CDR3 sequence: CASSQDPQGLGGYTF. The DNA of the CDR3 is TGCGCCAGCAGCCAAGATCCTCAGGGGTTGGGAGGCTACACCTTC.

CDR3 nucleotide sequence: TGTGCCAGCAGCCGACTAGTCCTAAGCTCCTACAATGAGCAGTTCTTC. This codes for CASSRLVLSSYNEQFF. The chain recombines TRBV14 with TRBJ2-1; TRBD2 is a possible D gene (6 bases). CDR1 SGHDN and CDR2 FVKESK come from the germline V gene. V lost 4 bases to trimming and J lost 0 bases, with 13 bases between them. The CDR3 contains 16 residues.

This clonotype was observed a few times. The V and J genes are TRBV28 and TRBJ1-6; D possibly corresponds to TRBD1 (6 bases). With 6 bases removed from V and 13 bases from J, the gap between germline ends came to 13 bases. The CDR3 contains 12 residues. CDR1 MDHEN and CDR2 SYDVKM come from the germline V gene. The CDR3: CASRGTTRPLHF. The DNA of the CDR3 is TGTGCCAGCAGAGGGACAACTCGTCCCCTCCACTTT.

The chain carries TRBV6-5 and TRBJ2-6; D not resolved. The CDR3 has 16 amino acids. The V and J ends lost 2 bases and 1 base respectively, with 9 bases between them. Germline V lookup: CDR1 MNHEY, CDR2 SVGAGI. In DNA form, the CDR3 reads TGTGCCAGCAGTTACGCCCTAAGTTCTGGGGCCAACGTCCTGACTTTC. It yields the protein CASSYALSSGANVLTF.

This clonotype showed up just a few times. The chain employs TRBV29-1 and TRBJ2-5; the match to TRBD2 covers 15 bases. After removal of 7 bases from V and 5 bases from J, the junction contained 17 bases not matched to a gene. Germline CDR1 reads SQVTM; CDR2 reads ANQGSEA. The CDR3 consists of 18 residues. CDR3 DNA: TGCAGCGCCCTAGGGCTAGGGACTAGCGGGGGGACCGGGGAGACCCAGTACTTC. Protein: CSALGLGTSGGTGETQYF. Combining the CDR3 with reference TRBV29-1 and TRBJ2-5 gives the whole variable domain SAVISQKPSRDICQRGTSLTIQCQVDSQVTMMFWYRQQPGQSLTLIATANQGSEATYESGFVIDKFPISRPNLTFSTLTVSNMSPEDSSIYLCSALGLGTSGGTGETQYFGPGTRLLVL.

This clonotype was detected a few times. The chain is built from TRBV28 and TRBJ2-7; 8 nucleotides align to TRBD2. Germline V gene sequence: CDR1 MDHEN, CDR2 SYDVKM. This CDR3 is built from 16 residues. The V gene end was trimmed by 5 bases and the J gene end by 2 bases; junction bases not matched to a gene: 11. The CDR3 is CASSTVGRGVTYEQYF. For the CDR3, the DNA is TGTGCCAGCAGTACTGTGGGGCGGGGGGTGACCTACGAGCAGTACTTC.

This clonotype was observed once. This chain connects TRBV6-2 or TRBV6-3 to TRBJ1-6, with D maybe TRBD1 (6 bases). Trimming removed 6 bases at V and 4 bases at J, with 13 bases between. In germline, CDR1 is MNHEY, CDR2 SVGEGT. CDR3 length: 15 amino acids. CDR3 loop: CASRPSGQYNSPLHF. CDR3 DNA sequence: TGTGCCAGCAGACCGTCCGGACAGTATAATTCACCCCTCCACTTT.

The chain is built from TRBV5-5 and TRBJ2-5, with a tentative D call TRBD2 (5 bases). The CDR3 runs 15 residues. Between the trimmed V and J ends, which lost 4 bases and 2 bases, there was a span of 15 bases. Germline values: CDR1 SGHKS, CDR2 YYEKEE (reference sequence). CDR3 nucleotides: TGTGCCAGCAGCCGACGGAGGATGTCTCAAGAGACCCAGTACTTC. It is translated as CASSRRRMSQETQYF.

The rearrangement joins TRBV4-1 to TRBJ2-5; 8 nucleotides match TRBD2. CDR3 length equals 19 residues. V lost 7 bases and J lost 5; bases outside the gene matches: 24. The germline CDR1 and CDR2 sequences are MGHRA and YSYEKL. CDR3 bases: TGCGCCAGCAACCAGTTAACCACCGGGAGGGGGAGATCACTCGAGACCCAGTACTTC. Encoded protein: CASNQLTTGRGRSLETQYF.

CDR3 nucleotide sequence: TGCAGCGTTGCTTCTGGTCGAGCGGGGGGGCCTAACACCGGGGAGCTGTTTTTT. It codes for CSVASGRAGGPNTGELFF. This chain connects TRBV29-1 to TRBJ2-2; the match to TRBD2 covers 10 bases. This CDR3 spans 18 amino acids. V dropped 4 bases and J dropped 2; count of bases not matched to a gene: 13. Germline V CDR1 and CDR2: SQVTM, ANQGSEA.

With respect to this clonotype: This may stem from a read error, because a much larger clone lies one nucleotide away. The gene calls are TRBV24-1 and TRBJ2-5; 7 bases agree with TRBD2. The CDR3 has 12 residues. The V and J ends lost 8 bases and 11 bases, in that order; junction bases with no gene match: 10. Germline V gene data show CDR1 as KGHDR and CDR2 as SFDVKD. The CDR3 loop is CATIRRGNEQYF. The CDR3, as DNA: TGTGCCACCATAAGGCGGGGGAATGAGCAGTACTTC.

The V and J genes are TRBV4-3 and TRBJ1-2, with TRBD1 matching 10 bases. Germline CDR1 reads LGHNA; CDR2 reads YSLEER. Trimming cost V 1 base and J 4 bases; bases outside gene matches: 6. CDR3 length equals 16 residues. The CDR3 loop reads CASSQARQGASYGYTF. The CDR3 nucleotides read TGCGCCAGCAGCCAAGCAAGACAGGGGGCCTCCTATGGCTACACCTTC.

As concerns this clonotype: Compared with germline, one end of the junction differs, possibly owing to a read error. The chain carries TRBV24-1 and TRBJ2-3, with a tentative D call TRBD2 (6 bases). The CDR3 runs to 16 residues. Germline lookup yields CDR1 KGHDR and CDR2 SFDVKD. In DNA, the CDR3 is TGTGCCACCAGTGATTTTGGCCGGGAGAGCACAGGTACGCAGTATTTT. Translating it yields CATSDFGRESTGTQYF.

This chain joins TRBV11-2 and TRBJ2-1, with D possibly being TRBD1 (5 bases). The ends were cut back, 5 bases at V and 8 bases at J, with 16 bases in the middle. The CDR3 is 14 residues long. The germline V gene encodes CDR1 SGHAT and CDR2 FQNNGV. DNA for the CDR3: TGTGCCAGCAGCGACAGACCATTCCCGCATGAGCAGTTCTTC. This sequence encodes CASSDRPFPHEQFF.

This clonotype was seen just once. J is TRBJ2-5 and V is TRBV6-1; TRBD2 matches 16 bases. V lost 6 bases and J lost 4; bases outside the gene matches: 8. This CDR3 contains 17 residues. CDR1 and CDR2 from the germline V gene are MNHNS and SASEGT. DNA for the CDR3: TGTGCCAGCAGCGTCCCGGGACTAGCGGGGGGGCGAGAGACCCAGTACTTC. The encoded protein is CASSVPGLAGGRETQYF.

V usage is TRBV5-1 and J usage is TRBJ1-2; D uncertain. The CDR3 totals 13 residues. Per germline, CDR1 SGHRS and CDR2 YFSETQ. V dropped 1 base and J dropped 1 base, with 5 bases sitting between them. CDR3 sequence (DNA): TGCGCCAGCAGCTTGCAGGTTAACTATGGCTACACCTTC. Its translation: CASSLQVNYGYTF.

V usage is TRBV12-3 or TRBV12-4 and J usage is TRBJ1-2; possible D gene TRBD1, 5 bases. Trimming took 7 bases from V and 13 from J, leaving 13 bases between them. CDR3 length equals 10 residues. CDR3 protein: CASKHTRATF. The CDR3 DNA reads TGTGCCAGCAAACACACCAGGGCCACCTTC.

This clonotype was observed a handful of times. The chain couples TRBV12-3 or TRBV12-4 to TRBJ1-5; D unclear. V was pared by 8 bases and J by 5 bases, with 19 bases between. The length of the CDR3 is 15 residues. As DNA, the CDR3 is TGTGCCAGCTCTTTCGGACGCGAAAGGGATCAGCCCCAGCATTTT. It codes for CASSFGRERDQPQHF.

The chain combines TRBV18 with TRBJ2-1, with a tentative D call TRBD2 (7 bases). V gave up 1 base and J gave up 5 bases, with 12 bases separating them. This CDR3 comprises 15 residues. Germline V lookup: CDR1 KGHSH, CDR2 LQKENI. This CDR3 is CASSPRAGANNEQFF. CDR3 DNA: TGTGCCAGCTCACCACGGGCGGGGGCCAACAATGAGCAGTTCTTC.

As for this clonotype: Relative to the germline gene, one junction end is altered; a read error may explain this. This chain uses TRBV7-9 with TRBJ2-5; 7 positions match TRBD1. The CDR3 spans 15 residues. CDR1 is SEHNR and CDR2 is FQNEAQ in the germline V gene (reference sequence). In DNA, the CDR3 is TGTGCCGGCAGCGCGCTACAGGGGCCACAAGAGACCCAGTACTTC. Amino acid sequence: CAGSALQGPQETQYF.

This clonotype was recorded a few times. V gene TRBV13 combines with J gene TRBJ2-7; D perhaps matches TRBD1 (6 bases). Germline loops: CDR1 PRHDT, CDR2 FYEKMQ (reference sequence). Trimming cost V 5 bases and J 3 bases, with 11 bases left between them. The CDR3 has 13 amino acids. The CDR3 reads CASSRDTRYEQYF. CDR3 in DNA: TGTGCCAGCAGCCGGGACACCCGCTACGAGCAGTACTTC.

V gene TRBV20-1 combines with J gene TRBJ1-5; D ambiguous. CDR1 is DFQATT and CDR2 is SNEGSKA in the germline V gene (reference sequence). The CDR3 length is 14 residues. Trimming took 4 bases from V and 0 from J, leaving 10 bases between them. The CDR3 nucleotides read TGCAGTGCTAAGCCACCTTATAGCAATCAGCCCCAGCATTTT. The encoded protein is CSAKPPYSNQPQHF.

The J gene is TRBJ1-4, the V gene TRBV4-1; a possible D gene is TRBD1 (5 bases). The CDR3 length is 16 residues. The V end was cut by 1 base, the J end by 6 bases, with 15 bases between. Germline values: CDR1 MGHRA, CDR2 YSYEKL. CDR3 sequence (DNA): TGCGCCAGCAGCCAAGTCGACCGGGGGGGTTATGAAAAACTGTTTTTT. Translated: CASSQVDRGGYEKLFF.

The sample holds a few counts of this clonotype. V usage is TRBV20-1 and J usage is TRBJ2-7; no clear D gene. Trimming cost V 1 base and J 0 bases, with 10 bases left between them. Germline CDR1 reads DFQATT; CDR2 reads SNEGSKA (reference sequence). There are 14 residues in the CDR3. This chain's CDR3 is CSARVNGYSYEQYF. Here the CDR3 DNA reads TGCAGTGCTAGAGTAAATGGGTACTCCTACGAGCAGTACTTC.

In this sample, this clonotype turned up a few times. CDR3 DNA: TGTGCCAGCAGCAGAGGACAGCCTAGCAATCAGCCCCAGCATTTT. Amino acid sequence: CASSRGQPSNQPQHF. The V and J genes are TRBV7-2 and TRBJ1-5, with D possibly TRBD1 on 6 matching bases. This CDR3 is 15 amino acids long. The germline V gene has CDR1 SGHTA and CDR2 FQGNSA. With 5 bases removed from V and 0 bases from J, the gap between germline ends came to 11 bases.